The clone carrying this T cell receptor (beta chain) has at least ten counts. Its antigen remains unidentified. TCRdb passed the reads through MiXCR, listing each CDR3 protein once. The sample gives almost 300,000 distinct CDR3 sequences, approximately 10% of which show up once; around 2.6% is in the top ten. The data were obtained in a study of T cell repertoires in cytomegalovirus infection. Whole-study context: Carrying CMV and the relevant HLA type showed in public TCR beta signatures. Notes on the study in general: CMV carriers with the relevant HLA were identified by cumulative public TCR beta family frequency. HLA-C-restricted, CMV-specific TCR beta clonotypes were dominant ex vivo.

V was clipped by 7 bases and J by 4 bases, with 11 bases between them. The germline CDR1 and CDR2 sequences are MDHEN and SYDVKM. The CDR3 runs to 13 residues. The sample was PBMCs. The chain has TRBV28 and TRBJ1-5; D may be TRBD1 (5 bases). This receptor was taken from a human donor in good health (CMV status not recorded). Some clones in this sample may be carry-over from other donors' samples. CDR3 in DNA: TGTGCCAGCACCGACAGCCTAAATCAGCCCCAGCATTTT. Its translation: CASTDSLNQPQHF.